This record looks at one T cell receptor (beta chain) sequence and its context. This specimen comes from a study of blood T cell repertoires in COVID-19. The overall study: Samples taken during acute and convalescent COVID-19 were collected in the United States, Italy and Spain.

This study enrolled people aged 18 to 89 from approximately 25 US geographic areas. The study assigned cohorts using participant-reported clinical history. V lost 3 bases and J lost 0, with 13 bases in between. The CDR3 extends over 16 amino acids. Germline V gives CDR1 SGHKS, CDR2 YYEKEE (reference sequence). How the authors handled the data: Reference gene primer amplification gave nucleated cell count estimates. TCRdb keeps only in-frame clones here, not all; method: immunoSEQ multiplex PCR. The DNA gave D and trimming, while V, J and clone size come from that table. The sample holds 200,000 to 300,000 clones, about 91% seen once.

Sequencing was carried out using PBMCs or T cells enriched from blood (not recorded which). The V and J genes are TRBV5-5 and TRBJ1-5; no definite D call. This sequence originates from a woman aged 40 to 50 with acute COVID-19. The CDR3 here is CASSSGLIYSNQPQHF. CDR3 sequence (DNA): TGTGCCAGCAGCTCCGGACTGATTTATAGCAATCAGCCCCAGCATTTT.